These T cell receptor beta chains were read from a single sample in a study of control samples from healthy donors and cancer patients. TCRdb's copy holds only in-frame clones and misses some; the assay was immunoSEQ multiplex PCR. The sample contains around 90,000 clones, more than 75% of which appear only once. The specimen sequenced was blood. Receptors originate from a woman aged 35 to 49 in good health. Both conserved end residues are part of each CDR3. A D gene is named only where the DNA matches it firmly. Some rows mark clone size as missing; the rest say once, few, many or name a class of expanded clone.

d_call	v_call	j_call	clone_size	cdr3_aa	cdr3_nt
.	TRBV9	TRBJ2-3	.	CASSTGSASSTDTQYF	TGTGCCAGCAGTACAGGATCTGCTTCTAGCACAGATACGCAGTATTTT
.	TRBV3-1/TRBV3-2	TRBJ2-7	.	CASSQHPGVEQYF	TGTGCCAGCAGCCAGCATCCGGGGGTCGAGCAGTACTTC
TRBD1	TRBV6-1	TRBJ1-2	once	CASSEWTGRGYGYTF	TGTGCCAGCAGTGAATGGACAGGGCGCGGCTATGGCTACACCTTC
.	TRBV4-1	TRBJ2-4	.	CASSQRADSMRNIQYF	TGCGCCAGCAGCCAGCGAGCCGACAGTATGCGAAACATTCAGTACTTC
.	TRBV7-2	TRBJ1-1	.	CASSSYSGREAFF	TGTGCCAGCAGCTCGTACAGCGGACGTGAAGCTTTCTTT
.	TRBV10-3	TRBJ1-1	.	CAIRQGNTEAFF	TGTGCCATCAGACAGGGGAACACTGAAGCTTTCTTT
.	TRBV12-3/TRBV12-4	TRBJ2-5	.	CASSLLETQYF	TGTGCCAGCAGTTTATTGGAGACCCAGTACTTC
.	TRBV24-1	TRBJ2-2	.	CATSDTGFSGELFF	TGTGCCACCAGTGACACAGGGTTTTCCGGGGAGCTGTTTTTT
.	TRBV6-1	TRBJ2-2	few	CASSEWGRPNTGELFF	TGTGCCAGCAGTGAATGGGGCAGACCTAACACCGGGGAGCTGTTTTTT
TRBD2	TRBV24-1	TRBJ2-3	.	CATSPNQLTSGGRGVDTQYF	TGTGCCACCAGTCCAAACCAACTCACTAGCGGGGGGCGGGGTGTTGATACGCAGTATTTT
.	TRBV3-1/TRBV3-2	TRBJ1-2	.	CASSQAYGYTF	TGTGCCAGCAGCCAGGCCTATGGCTACACCTTC
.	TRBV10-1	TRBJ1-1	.	CASSRDMKDEAFF	TGCGCCAGCAGTCGGGACATGAAGGACGAAGCTTTCTTT
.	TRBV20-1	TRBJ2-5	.	CSARGETQYF	TGCAGTGCTAGGGGGGAGACCCAGTACTTC
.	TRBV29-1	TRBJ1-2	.	CSVDQLGFDYGYTF	TGCAGCGTTGATCAACTAGGGTTCGACTATGGCTACACCTTC
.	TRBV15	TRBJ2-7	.	CATSSEIGAGEQYF	TGTGCCACCAGCAGTGAGATAGGGGCGGGAGAGCAGTACTTC
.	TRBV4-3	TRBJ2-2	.	CASSQGTLVAELFF	TGCGCCAGCAGCCAAGGAACACTAGTGGCGGAGCTGTTTTTT
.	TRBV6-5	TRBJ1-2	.	CASSIGEGDGYTF	TGTGCCAGCAGTATTGGGGAGGGGGATGGCTACACCTTC
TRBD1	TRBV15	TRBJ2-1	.	CATSRDLNRGNEQFF	TGTGCCACCAGCAGAGATTTGAACAGGGGCAATGAGCAGTTCTTC
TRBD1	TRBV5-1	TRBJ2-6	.	CASSLSGQGASGANVLTF	TGCGCCAGCAGCTTATCCGGACAGGGCGCCTCTGGGGCCAACGTCCTGACTTTC
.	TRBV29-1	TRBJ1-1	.	CSVEGGMGGTEAFF	TGCAGCGTTGAAGGGGGTATGGGGGGCACTGAAGCTTTCTTT
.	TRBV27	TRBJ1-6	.	CASSFGARGHNSPLHF	TGTGCCAGCAGTTTCGGGGCCCGCGGACATAATTCACCCCTCCACTTT
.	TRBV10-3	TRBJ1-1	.	CAISSSLDTEAFF	TGTGCCATCTCCTCTAGTTTGGACACTGAAGCTTTCTTT
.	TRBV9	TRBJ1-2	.	CASSVGSNSQPYGYTF	TGTGCCAGCAGCGTAGGGTCGAACAGCCAGCCCTATGGCTACACCTTC
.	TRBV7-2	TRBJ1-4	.	CASSFDPGSLEKLFF	TGTGCCAGCAGCTTTGACCCTGGGAGTTTAGAAAAACTGTTTTTT
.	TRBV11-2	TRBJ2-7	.	CASTPLPPRAWESYEQYF	TGTGCCAGCACCCCCCTCCCCCCCAGGGCCTGGGAATCCTACGAGCAGTACTTC
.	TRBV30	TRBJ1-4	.	CAWSVDGGSNEKLFF	TGTGCCTGGAGTGTAGATGGGGGTTCTAATGAAAAACTGTTTTTT
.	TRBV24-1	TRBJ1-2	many	CATSDPGRGERGYTF	TGTGCCACCAGTGACCCGGGCCGAGGGGAGCGTGGCTACACCTTC
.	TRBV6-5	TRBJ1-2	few	CASRASLINYGYTF	TGTGCCAGCAGGGCCTCCTTGATCAACTATGGCTACACCTTC
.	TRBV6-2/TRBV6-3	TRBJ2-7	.	CASSSFVQALHEQYF	TGTGCCAGCAGTTCGTTCGTTCAGGCTCTCCACGAGCAGTACTTC
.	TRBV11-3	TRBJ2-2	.	CASTPQGGLNTGELFF	TGTGCCAGCACCCCCCAGGGGGGGCTGAACACCGGGGAGCTGTTTTTT
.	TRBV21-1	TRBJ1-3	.	CASSKEVYRSASGNTIYF	TGTGCCAGCAGCAAAGAGGTCTACAGATCAGCCTCTGGAAACACCATATATTTT
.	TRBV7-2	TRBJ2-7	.	CASSLGGQSYEQYF	TGTGCCAGCAGCTTGGGTGGGCAGAGCTACGAGCAGTACTTC
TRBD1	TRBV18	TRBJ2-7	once	CASSPIQGNYEQYF	TGTGCCAGCTCACCTATACAGGGGAACTACGAGCAGTACTTC
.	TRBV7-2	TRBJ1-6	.	CASSPGFRGSPLHF	TGTGCCAGCAGCCCAGGGTTTCGTGGCTCACCCCTCCACTTT
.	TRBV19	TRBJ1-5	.	CASSIDGLRDQPQHF	TGTGCCAGTAGTATAGACGGGCTAAGGGATCAGCCCCAGCATTTT
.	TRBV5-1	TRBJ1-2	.	CASSSSGTDNYGYTF	TGCGCCAGCAGCTCCTCCGGGACGGACAACTATGGCTACACCTTC
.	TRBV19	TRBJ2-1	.	CASSIQVYNEQFF	TGTGCCAGTAGTATTCAAGTTTACAATGAGCAGTTCTTC
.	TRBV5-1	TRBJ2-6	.	CASSSGGRPSGANVLTF	TGCGCCAGCAGCTCCGGGGGAAGACCCTCTGGGGCCAACGTCCTGACTTTC
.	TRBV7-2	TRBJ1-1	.	CASSLGGRAEAFF	TGTGCCAGCAGCTTGGGAGGGAGGGCTGAAGCTTTCTTT
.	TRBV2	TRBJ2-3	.	CASLPTGTDTQYF	TGTGCCAGCCTCCCCACAGGGACAGATACGCAGTATTTT
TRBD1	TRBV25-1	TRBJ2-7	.	CASSENFGQGSSYEQYF	TGTGCCAGCAGTGAGAACTTCGGACAGGGGTCGTCCTACGAGCAGTACTTC
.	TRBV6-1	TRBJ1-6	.	CASSEALPLHF	TGTGCCAGCAGTGAAGCACTACCCCTCCACTTT
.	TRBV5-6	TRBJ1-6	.	CASSLPGQDSPLHF	TGTGCCAGCAGCTTGCCTGGGCAGGATTCACCCCTCCACTTT
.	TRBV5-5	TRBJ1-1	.	CASSLEDRRNTEAFF	TGTGCCAGCAGCTTGGAAGACAGAAGGAACACTGAAGCTTTCTTT
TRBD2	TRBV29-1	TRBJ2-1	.	CSTSGTRGNEQFF	TGCAGCACCTCCGGGACTAGGGGCAATGAGCAGTTCTTC
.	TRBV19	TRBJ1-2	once	CAPRVGGDLNYGYTF	TGTGCTCCTAGGGTCGGGGGGGACCTTAACTATGGCTACACCTTC